Presented here are 16 T cell receptor beta chains from one specimen sequenced in a study of post-analysis software for immune sequencing data. Study results and limitations: TRBV5-6, TRBV5-1 and TRBV20-1 belonged to a set of about five TRBV segments that were more frequent in patients than controls.

Libraries were made from TCR beta cDNA, and they carried unique molecular identifiers. TCRdb re-called the PCR reads through MiXCR, storing one row per CDR3 protein. The profile covers hundreds of thousands of distinct CDR3 sequences, with 25% to 30% appearing a single time and roughly 0.53% taken by the ten largest. Which antigens these TCRs recognize remains unknown. Material for sequencing was blood. These receptors were obtained from a girl aged 5-17 years with multiple sclerosis.

The chain combines TRBV12-3 or TRBV12-4 with TRBJ1-2; no definite D call. Trimming cost V 5 bases and J 3 bases, with 19 bases left between them. This CDR3 contains 16 residues. The CDR3 sequence: CASSPREGFRYYGYTF. The CDR3 DNA reads TGTGCCAGCAGTCCGAGAGAGGGATTCCGGTACTATGGCTACACCTTC.

To note about this clonotype: Just one base apart from a much larger clone, this may be a read error. The chain carries TRBV10-3 and TRBJ1-2, with D tentatively TRBD1 (5 bases). The germline CDR1 and CDR2 sequences are ENHRY and SYGVKD. The CDR3 loop spans 12 amino acids. In DNA, the CDR3 is TGTGCCACCAGTGGGGGACCGAAGGGCTACACCTTC. Translating gives CATSGGPKGYTF.

This clonotype is a singleton in its sample. The V call is TRBV3-1, the J call TRBJ2-7, with a weak D call TRBD2 (5 bases). The end of the DNA is better explained by TRBJ2-5, so the J call may be wrong. The germline V gene encodes CDR1 LGHDT and CDR2 YNNKEL (reference sequence). The CDR3 has 16 residues. The DNA of the CDR3 is TGTGCCAGCAGCCCAAGAGACACCCCGGGAAGAGAGACCCAGTACTTC. It encodes CASSPRDTPGRETQYF.

This clonotype was counted ten times or more. The genes are TRBV20-1 and TRBJ2-1; TRBD2 is a possible D gene (6 bases). Trimming left V 6 bases short and J 3 bases short, with 12 bases between. The CDR3 sequence is 13 residues long. Germline V gives CDR1 DFQATT, CDR2 SNEGSKA (reference sequence). This CDR3 reads CSASSGRYNEQFF. The DNA for the CDR3 is TGCAGTGCCTCAAGCGGGCGCTACAATGAGCAGTTCTTC.

V usage is TRBV20-1 and J usage is TRBJ2-5, with D uncertain. The J call may be wrong; the DNA end is better matched by TRBJ2-7. From germline, CDR1 is DFQATT and CDR2 SNEGSKA (reference sequence). This CDR3 has 14 amino acids. DNA of the CDR3: TGCAGTGCTAGTGGCGACTCAAGTCACTACGAGCAGTACTTC. Translating it yields CSASGDSSHYEQYF.

The rearrangement joins TRBV28 to TRBJ2-7; 9 bases align to TRBD1. The V segment lost 3 bases and the J segment 2 bases; nucleotides outside the gene matches: 2. The CDR3 has 14 amino acids. Germline V gene data show CDR1 as MDHEN and CDR2 as SYDVKM. CDR3 bases: TGTGCCAGCAGTTTCAGGACAGGGGCCTACGAGCAGTACTTC. Its protein product is CASSFRTGAYEQYF.

The chain combines TRBV7-9 with TRBJ2-4, with D possibly being TRBD2 (6 bases). TRBJ2-7 matches the DNA end more closely, so the J call is doubtful. The germline gives CDR1 SEHNR, CDR2 FQNEAQ (reference sequence). The CDR3 has 15 residues. The CDR3, as DNA: TGTGCCAGCAGCCCCCGGGACTTATACTCCTACGAGCAGTACTTC. Translated: CASSPRDLYSYEQYF.

The rearrangement links TRBV28 to TRBJ1-5; a possible D gene is TRBD1 (6 bases). The CDR3 spans 12 residues. Trimming pared 6 bases from V and 8 bases from J, leaving 11 bases between. Germline V gene lookup returns CDR1 MDHEN and CDR2 SYDVKM. The CDR3 nucleotides are TGTGCCAGCAGGCAGGGGAGGGAGCCCCAGCATTTT. Translating it yields CASRQGREPQHF.

In the case of this clonotype: The junction differs from germline at one of its ends, possibly a read error. This sequence joins TRBV5-1 and TRBJ2-6; D is possibly TRBD1 (5 bases). CDR1 SGHRS and CDR2 YFSETQ come from the germline V gene. The CDR3 contains 16 residues. The CDR3 spells CASSSQQSSGANVLTF. CDR3 DNA sequence: TGCGCCAGCAGCTCTCAACAGAGCTCTGGGGCCAACGTCCTGACTTTT.

The chain carries TRBV7-2 and TRBJ2-7; 7 bases match TRBD2. Germline CDR1 and CDR2: SGHTA and FQGNSA. V was clipped by 5 bases and J by 3 bases; unmatched bases: 7. This CDR3 is built from 14 residues. For the CDR3, the DNA is TGTGCCAGCAGCCCTACGGGGAGGGACTACGAGCAGTACTTC. This encodes CASSPTGRDYEQYF.

The chain joins TRBV4-2 to TRBJ1-2; 10 bases agree with TRBD1. The CDR3 covers 15 residues. V gave up 4 bases and J gave up 6 bases; unmatched junction bases: 8. CDR1 LGHNA and CDR2 YNFKEQ come from the germline V gene. CDR3 DNA sequence: TGTGCCAGCAGCCTCGGGGACAGGGGAGGAGATGGCTACACCTTC. This sequence encodes CASSLGDRGGDGYTF.

The chain is built from TRBV27 and TRBJ2-1; D is unclear. Trimming cost V 2 bases and J 7 bases, with 15 bases left between them. Germline V CDR1 and CDR2: MNHEY, SMNVEV (reference sequence). This CDR3 is 15 amino acids long. CDR3 loop: CASSLGWTKGNEQFF. The CDR3 DNA reads TGTGCCAGCAGTTTAGGCTGGACGAAAGGGAATGAGCAGTTCTTC.

This clonotype occurred a few times. This chain links TRBV7-9 with TRBJ2-1; D not resolved. The CDR3 extends over 16 amino acids. CDR1 is SEHNR, CDR2 FQNEAQ, per germline (reference sequence). Trimming took off 3 bases at V and 4 bases at J, with 16 bases between the two ends. The CDR3 bases are TGTGCCAGCAGCTTGGACGGCCGCTACCTTTACAATGAGCAGTTCTTC. This gives the protein CASSLDGRYLYNEQFF.

V is TRBV20-1 and J is TRBJ2-1; perhaps TRBD2 as D (5 bases). CDR3 length: 14 residues. Trimming shortened V by 3 bases and J by 8 bases, and 17 bases separated the two germline ends. The germline V gene has CDR1 DFQATT and CDR2 SNEGSKA (reference sequence). In DNA, the CDR3 is TGCAGTGCTAGGCCTAGCACCCCGCGGGATGAGCAGTTCTTC. Protein: CSARPSTPRDEQFF.

The V and J genes are TRBV12-3 or TRBV12-4 and TRBJ2-5; a weak D match, TRBD2 (6 bases). There are 15 residues in the CDR3. V was clipped by 6 bases and J by 1 base, with 15 bases between them. Here the CDR3 reads CASRTAGSAQETQYF. The CDR3 DNA reads as TGTGCCAGCAGAACGGCCGGGAGCGCCCAAGAGACCCAGTACTTC.

The chain uses TRBV4-3 and TRBJ2-2; weak D call: TRBD1 (7 bases). V dropped 1 base and J dropped 5 bases, with 20 bases sitting between them. Germline V gene lookup returns CDR1 LGHNA and CDR2 YSLEER. This CDR3 is 18 amino acids long. CDR3 bases: TGCGCCAGCAGCCAAGCGACTTTAGGGGGCGGGGATACCGGGGAGCTGTTTTTT. As protein: CASSQATLGGGDTGELFF.